This T cell receptor beta chain was identified during a study of blood T cell repertoires in COVID-19. Study context: The samples span acute and convalescent COVID-19 from the United States, Italy and Spain. T cells, B-cell-depleted T cells, or PBMCs supplied cDNA or gDNA.

The CDR3 is made up of 15 amino acids. Germline assignment: CDR1 SGHDT and CDR2 YYEEEE. The V gene end was trimmed by 3 bases and the J gene end by 6 bases; junction bases not matched to a gene: 11. Authors' data handling: Amplified reference gene primers provided the basis for estimating nucleated cell counts. TCRdb's table, derived via immunoSEQ multiplex PCR, lists solely in-frame clones and lacks some. V and J calls and clone size follow that table, whereas D and trimming were derived from the DNA. Among 45,000 to 65,000 clones, roughly 87% were seen once, and the ten largest hold roughly 4.6%. The clonotype was recovered from a man aged 80 or over in a cohort sampled during active COVID-19. The chain uses TRBV5-6 and TRBJ2-7, with 8 bases matching TRBD2. The source material was peripheral blood. Here the CDR3 DNA reads TGTGCCAGCAGCTCCCGGGGAGCGGGAGTCAGCGAGCAGTACTTC. Its protein is CASSSRGAGVSEQYF.